The 8 T cell receptor beta chains below all came from one sample that was sequenced in a study of T-cell memory formation after mild COVID-19. MiXCR was run by TCRdb on the 5' RACE reads, yielding one entry per CDR3 protein. The sample holds about 250,000 distinct CDR3 sequences, 15% to 17% seen once. The sample consisted of PBMCs or a T cell subset sorted from them (not recorded which). The receptors were gathered from an adult woman who had mild COVID-19 (a few samples of this study predate the infection). Cell type and time point are not known.

In DNA form, the CDR3 reads TGCAGTGCTAGCGTAACAGAACGGGGCTACACCTTC. Its translation: CSASVTERGYTF. The chain uses TRBV20-1 and TRBJ1-2, with D unresolved. The V gene lost 3 bases and the J gene lost 8 bases, with 13 bases spanning the gap. The CDR3 contains 12 residues. The germline gives CDR1 DFQATT, CDR2 SNEGSKA (reference sequence).

The chain couples TRBV6-5 to TRBJ1-6; no definite D call. This CDR3 region has 14 residues. Germline assignment: CDR1 MNHEY and CDR2 SVGAGI. Trimming pared 8 bases from V and 7 bases from J, leaving 15 bases between. The CDR3 DNA reads TGTGCCAGCTTCGAGGGCCCTGGGAATTCACCCCTCCACTTT. Amino acid sequence: CASFEGPGNSPLHF.

The rearrangement joins TRBV7-6 to TRBJ1-6; D uncertain. CDR3 length: 13 amino acids. V shed 4 bases and J shed 11 bases, with 12 bases lying between them. The germline V gene has CDR1 SGHVS and CDR2 FNYEAQ. Here the CDR3 reads CASSSIPSAPLHF. DNA of the CDR3: TGTGCCAGCAGCTCAATCCCATCGGCACCCCTCCACTTT.

The sample holds a few counts of this clonotype. This chain uses TRBV11-2 with TRBJ2-3; no definite D call. The germline gives CDR1 SGHAT, CDR2 FQNNGV. This CDR3 region has 14 residues. V was shortened by 4 bases and J by 1 base, with 9 bases between the two germline ends. CDR3 residues: CASSSILGTDTQYF. The CDR3 nucleotides are TGTGCCAGCAGCTCCATTCTTGGCACAGATACGCAGTATTTT.

The chain combines TRBV5-1 with TRBJ2-6; 7 nucleotides align to TRBD1. Unmatched junction bases numbered 12, after V lost 4 bases and J lost 2 bases. Germline CDR1 SGHRS, CDR2 YFSETQ. The CDR3 is 18 residues long. The CDR3 nucleotides read TGCGCCAGCAGCCTAATGACAGGGATTAGTCCTGGGGCCAACGTCCTGACTTTC. It encodes CASSLMTGISPGANVLTF.

This clonotype turned up a few times. Given a much more abundant clone one base away, this may be a read error. The rearrangement joins TRBV4-2 to TRBJ1-1; D is ambiguous. The germline V gene encodes CDR1 LGHNA and CDR2 YNFKEQ. The V and J ends lost 3 bases and 2 bases respectively, with 1 base between them. There are 11 residues in the CDR3. The CDR3 spells CASSHNTEAFF. CDR3 bases: TGTGCCAGCAGCCATAACACTGAAGCTTTCTTT.

The chain combines TRBV2 with TRBJ1-4; perhaps TRBD1 as D (6 bases). CDR1 SNHLY and CDR2 FYNNEI come from the germline V gene. The V gene lost 5 bases and the J gene lost 6 bases, with 19 bases spanning the gap. The CDR3 extends over 16 amino acids. This chain's CDR3 is CASSRTVPRGDEKLFF. DNA for the CDR3: TGTGCCAGCAGTCGGACAGTCCCACGAGGGGATGAAAAACTGTTTTTT.

The V call is TRBV7-3, the J call TRBJ2-2; 8 bases align to TRBD1. Germline CDR1 reads SGHTA; CDR2 reads FQGTGA. This CDR3 comprises 16 residues. V lost 5 bases and J lost 1; bases outside the gene matches: 6. The CDR3 DNA reads as TGTGCCAGCAGCCCCCTGGACAGGGTGAACACCGGGGAGCTGTTTTTT. It translates to CASSPLDRVNTGELFF.